Sequencing of this T cell receptor (beta chain) was carried out in a study of cytomegalovirus exposure and HLA in healthy donors. The J segment lost 1 base and the V segment lost 5 bases, leaving 3 bases of the junction unmatched. The CDR3 is made up of 14 amino acids. Germline CDR1 and CDR2: LNHDA and SQIVND (reference sequence). Findings of the study overall: Among donors in an Asian-associated ancestry cluster, a later analysis reportedly found fewer N-insertions than the roughly 610-donor mean. Later analysis identified several of the most significant clusters that appeared linked to common viral pathogens. Information on immune exposure was restricted to one variable (CMV serostatus).

Concerning this clone itself: Its antigen is as yet unknown.

Primers: 60 Vbeta forward and 13 Jbeta reverse. The assay was immunoSEQ multiplex PCR, and TCRdb's table has in-frame clones only and misses some. The sample has roughly 100,000 clones; the top ten hold about 3%. This TCR was recovered from a man aged 35 to 55 in good health and CMV-seronegative. The chain is built from TRBV19 and TRBJ2-3; TRBD2 matches at 7 bases. Material: PBMCs. The CDR3 here is CASSLRGGTDTQYF. The CDR3 DNA reads as TGTGCCAGTAGTTTACGGGGGGGCACAGATACGCAGTATTTT. The complete variable domain, with remaining parts taken from reference TRBV19 and TRBJ2-3, reads DGGITQSPKYLFRKEGQNVTLSCEQNLNHDAMYWYRQDPGQGLRLIYYSQIVNDFQKGDIAEGYSVSREKKESFPLTVTSAQKNPTAFYLCASSLRGGTDTQYFGPGTRLTVL.